The source of this T cell receptor beta chain is a study of identical twins (dated by TCRdb to the mid-2010s). Concerning the study at large: TCR alpha and beta repertoires from monozygotic twins, unrelated adults of various ages and cord blood were deep-sequenced to test whether fetal clonotypes persist. To rule out contamination, the twin experiments were replicated at different times with different library preparation protocols.

From the cysteine through the phenylalanine, the CDR3 covers 14 amino acids. The entry retains the CDR3 DNA only, 42 bases that are in frame from base 1. CDR1 and CDR2 are drawn from the germline V gene (reference sequence): DFQATT, SNEGSKA. V is shortened by 4 bases, J by 2 bases, and the region joining them spans 12 bases. The library was produced with 5' RACE. The instrument given in TCRdb is Illumina HiSeq 2000. A universal primer binding site was added through template switching, and the final cDNA carried a unique molecular identifier so that TCR cDNA molecules could be counted accurately. Specific primers in the conserved constant-segment region were used to synthesize first-strand cDNA for the TCR alpha and beta chains. Each cDNA library was double barcoded, with a SMART-Mk sample barcode plus Illumina barcodes, to control for contamination. Two successive PCR steps introduced TruSeq adapter sequences along with Illumina sample barcodes. Sequencing of the TCR alpha and beta cDNA libraries was done on the Illumina HiSeq platform using custom primers. In the authors' own workflow: MiGEC processed the raw reads to extract unique molecular identifiers, while MiXCR was used to determine the CDR3 positions. Recombination models were inferred per individual with the repgenHMM and IGoR tools using an EM algorithm. The tcR package in R was used for shared clonotype analysis, with sharing normalized by the product of cloneset sizes. To study raw recombination free of thymic and clonal selection effects, out-of-frame nonproductive sequences were analyzed. The public reads were run again by TCRdb, first through fastp at Q25 and then through MiXCR, and only productive beta chains were kept. Rows matching on CDR3 protein sequence are summarized as one entry with the most common DNA and genes. TCRdb's processing, not the study's, gives the V and J calls here. This sample is represented by hundreds of thousands of distinct CDR3 sequences; 15% to 20% of them were singletons. The leading ten clones occupy roughly 14% of the sample.

On the study overall, not on this receptor specifically: A weaker excess of twin sharing was found in beta out-of-frame sequences because the signal-to-noise ratio was lowered by fewer shared sequences. Invariant T cells such as MAIT and iNKT could partly confound zero-insertion analyses, though diverse VJ usage argued against this for most clonotypes. Out-of-frame TCR alpha sequences shared between twins showed an excess of low generation-probability sequences compared with coincidental sharing between unrelated individuals. Because the same donors could not be followed over many years, the conclusions relied on cross-sectional statistical analysis. Abundant cord blood beta clonotypes carried fewer insertions; young adult naive repertoires showed a weaker similar trend, while memory repertoires showed none. Recombination models systematically underestimated out-of-frame TCR alpha sharing in monozygotic twins but agreed with sharing between unrelated individuals.

A word on this clonotype: Its specific antigen is unknown. There are no base qualities to consult, and no much larger clone falls within one base.

All donors were healthy Caucasians. The twin cohort comprised three pairs of female monozygotic twins, all aged roughly 18 to 30 years. Peripheral blood mononuclear cells were used as the source from which RNA for TCR libraries was isolated. The same data also went into a second study, on T cells expressing NK-cell markers. Per that second paper: TCR beta-chain repertoires were profiled in sorted CD3+CD56+NKG2C+, CD3+CD56+NKG2C- and CD3+CD56-NKG2C+ T-cell subsets from several donors. Among the eight sequenced donors, seven were HCMV-seropositive and one was HCMV-seronegative. To restrict sorting to alphabetaTCR-expressing T cells, an anti-gammadeltaTCR antibody was added in several experiments. In more than five donors, the dominant CD3+CD56+NKG2C+ clonotypes ranked among the top 10 CD8+ clonotypes, making up 1.0-7.0% of CD8+ T cells. Those dominant clonotypes were again the most abundant among CD3+CD56-NKG2C+ cells in four donors, at roughly 28.3-65%. Whether the expanded NKG2C-expressing T cell clones were specific for HCMV antigens remained unclear. The eight sequenced donors were randomly selected healthy volunteers, three men and five women. To determine HCMV serostatus, a commercial ELISA kit was used to detect HCMV-specific IgG in serum. Bulk peripheral blood T-cell repertoires were additionally sequenced from unsorted PBMC for six donors. MIGEC was used to demultiplex reads and group reads by UMI, and MiTCR was used to assemble and quantify clonotypes. To exclude erroneous sequences, only TCR cDNA sequences supported by at least two reads were retained. The tcR package was used for downstream repertoire analysis, and clonotypes were matched across fractions by CDR3 nucleotide sequence plus V segment. Antigen specificity was annotated against VDJdb with VDJmatch, allowing one amino acid substitution in CDR3.

This sequence originates from a woman aged 18 to 35 in good health. The specimen was PBMCs. This chain joins TRBV20-1 to TRBJ1-5, with a weak D call of TRBD1 (6 bases match). Here the CDR3 is given as CSAITGRGNQPQHF. Read as DNA, the sequence is TGCAGTGCTATCACAGGGAGGGGCAATCAGCCCCAGCATTTT.